This T cell receptor (beta chain) comes out of a study of OX40 agonist ivuxolimab in advanced cancers. Whole-study context: Patients received the agonistic anti-OX40 (CD134) antibody ivuxolimab. People in dose escalation had one of these cancers: hepatocellular carcinoma, melanoma, renal cell or head and neck cancer. Study results and caveats: More expanded clones were seen, on average, in CD8+ T cells than in CD4+. The work left the antigen specificity of expanded peripheral T cells undetermined.

The repertoire was sequenced with immunoSEQ multiplex PCR; TCRdb's copy has only in-frame clones and lacks some. The sample includes 70,000 to 95,000 clones, approximately 95% of them seen just once. This CDR3 spans 16 amino acids. The ends were cut back, 6 bases at V and 4 bases at J, with 20 bases in the middle. Per germline, CDR1 MDHEN and CDR2 SYDVKM. This clone showed up just a few times. Antigen specificity is unknown. This sample comprised CD4+ or CD8+ T cells sorted from blood, obtained in a trial of the OX40 agonist ivuxolimab. The chain combines TRBV28 with TRBJ2-3, with TRBD2 as a possible D gene (6 bases). This TCR was recovered from an adult with an advanced solid tumor such as melanoma, head and neck, liver or kidney cancer. CDR3 bases: TGTGCCAGCAGCCCCCCCGCGGGGTATGAGGCAGATACGCAGTATTTT. Its translation is CASSPPAGYEADTQYF. Full variable domain (remainder filled in from reference TRBV28 and TRBJ2-3): DVKVTQSSRYLVKRTGEKVFLECVQDMDHENMFWYRQDPGLGLRLIYFSYDVKMKEKGDIPEGYSVSREKKERFSLILESASTNQTSMYLCASSPPAGYEADTQYFGPGTRLTVL.